A single sample is the source of the 19 T cell receptor beta chains below, sequenced in a study of graft-versus-host responses after intestinal transplantation. Generated by immunoSEQ multiplex PCR, the TCRdb table keeps only in-frame clones and is missing some. The sample carries about 88,000 clones, over 90% recorded once. These receptors' targets are unknown. The specimen comprised unstimulated CD4+ T cells sorted from spleen or lymph node cells, sampled before transplant. All receptors come from a human donor who was the organ donor for an intestinal transplant.

The chain combines TRBV28 with TRBJ1-1; D unresolved. V gave up 4 bases and J gave up 3 bases, with 9 bases separating them. Germline V gives CDR1 MDHEN, CDR2 SYDVKM. This CDR3 has 13 amino acids. The CDR3 spells CASSSRRYTEAFF. The CDR3 bases are TGTGCCAGCAGTTCTCGGCGGTACACTGAAGCTTTCTTT.

The chain recombines TRBV5-4 with TRBJ2-5; tentative D call: TRBD1 (6 bases). The CDR3 consists of 13 residues. Per the germline V gene, CDR1 is SGHNT and CDR2 is YYREEE (reference sequence). Trimming pared 7 bases from V and 5 bases from J, leaving 15 bases between. The CDR3 region is CASWKQGLETQYF. The CDR3 region has the DNA TGTGCCAGCTGGAAACAGGGTTTGGAGACCCAGTACTTC.

This sequence joins TRBV19 and TRBJ1-6, with 11 bases matching TRBD1. The CDR3 covers 14 residues. Looked up from germline, CDR1 is LNHDA and CDR2 is SQIVND (reference sequence). J gave up 10 bases and V 5 bases, and 4 bases lay outside the gene matches. DNA for the CDR3: TGTGCCAGTAGTGTCGGGACAGGGGGGTCACCCCTCCACTTT. This codes for CASSVGTGGSPLHF.

J is TRBJ1-3 and V is TRBV28; 9 nucleotides line up with TRBD1. Germline-derived CDR1 and CDR2 are MDHEN and SYDVKM. With V trimmed by 2 bases and J by 4 bases, 3 bases remained unmatched. CDR3 length: 15 residues. CDR3 nucleotide sequence: TGTGCCAGCAGTTTAGGGACAGGGCCCGGAAACACCATATATTTT. Encoded protein: CASSLGTGPGNTIYF. The full variable domain, its missing parts supplied by reference TRBV28 and TRBJ1-3, is DVKVTQSSRYLVKRTGEKVFLECVQDMDHENMFWYRQDPGLGLRLIYFSYDVKMKEKGDIPEGYSVSREKKERFSLILESASTNQTSMYLCASSLGTGPGNTIYFGEGSWLTVV.

V and J are TRBV19 and TRBJ2-5; 12 positions agree with TRBD2. Germline CDR1 is LNHDA and CDR2 is SQIVND (reference sequence). The V segment lost 1 base and the J segment 4 bases; nucleotides outside the gene matches: 4. The CDR3 contains 16 residues. CDR3 amino acids: CASSIAASGGGETQYF. The CDR3 bases are TGTGCCAGTAGTATAGCGGCTAGCGGGGGGGGAGAGACCCAGTACTTC.

This clone appeared a single time. The same CDR3 arises from other DNA sequences in this sample as well. The chain is built from TRBV28 and TRBJ2-2; 9 bases line up with TRBD2. After removal of 6 bases from V and 0 bases from J, the junction contained 8 bases not matched to a gene. Germline lookup yields CDR1 MDHEN and CDR2 SYDVKM. This CDR3 is built from 17 residues. The CDR3 protein is CASSRLAGGPNTGELFF. The CDR3 DNA reads as TGTGCCAGCAGCCGACTCGCGGGGGGGCCGAACACCGGGGAGCTGTTTTTT.

V usage is TRBV7-2 and J usage is TRBJ1-3; no definite D call. CDR1 and CDR2 from the germline V gene are SGHTA and FQGNSA. V was trimmed by 3 bases and J by 0 bases, leaving 9 bases between them. The CDR3 loop spans 15 amino acids. CDR3 in amino acids: CASSLVPDSGNTIYF. The CDR3 nucleotides read TGTGCCAGCAGCTTGGTGCCGGACTCTGGAAACACCATATATTTT.

The genes are TRBV13 and TRBJ1-6; perhaps TRBD1 as D (5 bases). The CDR3 is 14 amino acids. V lost 5 bases, J lost 6 bases, and 11 bases lay in between. CDR1 and CDR2 (germline): PRHDT, FYEKMQ (reference sequence). The CDR3 spells CASSGGEINSPLHF. The CDR3 DNA reads TGTGCCAGCAGCGGAGGGGAGATTAATTCACCCCTCCACTTT.

V is TRBV11-3 and J is TRBJ2-1; 7 bases agree with TRBD1. CDR1 is SGHNT, CDR2 YENEEA, per germline. The J segment lost 10 bases and the V segment lost 2 bases, leaving 5 bases of the junction unmatched. The CDR3 sequence is 13 residues long. DNA for the CDR3: TGTGCCAGCAGCTTATCCCGGACAGGCGAGCAGTTCTTC. Its translation is CASSLSRTGEQFF.

CDR3 residues: CASSVVRANSPLHF. In nucleotides, the CDR3 is TGTGCCAGCAGTGTCGTCCGGGCTAATTCACCCCTCCACTTT. The rearrangement joins TRBV25-1 to TRBJ1-6; D unresolved. The CDR3 is 14 residues long. CDR1 and CDR2 from the germline V gene are MGHDK and SYGVNS. V lost 4 bases and J lost 6, with 10 bases in between.

This sequence joins TRBV27 and TRBJ2-1, with 9 bases lining up with TRBD1. The CDR3 consists of 17 residues. Trimming removed 2 bases from V and 6 bases from J; junction bases left unmatched: 11. CDR1 is MNHEY, CDR2 SMNVEV, per germline (reference sequence). CDR3 in DNA: TGTGCCAGCAGTTTAAAGGGATCCGGGACAGGGTTCAATGAGCAGTTCTTC. It yields the protein CASSLKGSGTGFNEQFF.

J is TRBJ2-3 and V is TRBV9, with TRBD2 matching over 12 bases. The CDR3 is made up of 17 amino acids. The junction had 5 bases not matched to a gene; V was cut back by 0 bases and J by 3 bases. Per the germline V gene, CDR1 is SGDLS and CDR2 is YYNGEE. CDR3 loop: CASSVGLAGGRTDTQYF. For the CDR3, the DNA is TGTGCCAGCAGCGTAGGCCTAGCGGGGGGGCGTACAGATACGCAGTATTTT.

The chain is built from TRBV27 and TRBJ2-1, with 9 bases matching TRBD1. The CDR3 is 18 amino acids. In germline, CDR1 is MNHEY, CDR2 SMNVEV (reference sequence). Trimming cost V 5 bases and J 1 base; bases outside gene matches: 12. The CDR3: CASSLKGHGTGSYNEQFF. The DNA of the CDR3 is TGTGCCAGCAGTCTAAAGGGCCACGGGACAGGGTCCTACAATGAGCAGTTCTTC.

This clone has only one observation. This chain uses TRBV19 with TRBJ1-4; weak D call: TRBD1 (5 bases). Germline V gene sequence: CDR1 LNHDA, CDR2 SQIVND (reference sequence). Deletions cut 5 bases from V and 7 bases from J, with 20 bases between. This CDR3 has 16 residues. This CDR3 is CASSGRRGVDREKLFF. In DNA form, the CDR3 reads TGTGCCAGTAGTGGCCGACGAGGGGTTGACCGTGAAAAACTGTTTTTT.

The V and J genes are TRBV6-5 and TRBJ1-1; D call uncertain. The CDR3 runs to 13 residues. The V and J ends lost 5 bases and 6 bases respectively, with 13 bases between them. Germline values: CDR1 MNHEY, CDR2 SVGAGI. Here the CDR3 reads CASSERETAEAFF. As DNA, the CDR3 is TGTGCCAGCAGTGAACGAGAGACCGCTGAAGCTTTCTTT.

J is TRBJ1-1 and V is TRBV5-8, with D unresolved. The CDR3 is 12 amino acids. Germline-derived CDR1 and CDR2 are SGHTS and YDEGEE. The V gene lost 3 bases and the J gene lost 5 bases, with 8 bases spanning the gap. Here the CDR3 DNA reads TGTGCCAGCAGCTATCCCCGGACTGAAGCTTTCTTT. Translating it yields CASSYPRTEAFF.

The CDR3 region has the DNA TGTGCCAGCTCACAGGGGAGCCGTCGTGAAGCTTTCTTT. Residues: CASSQGSRREAFF. The chain uses TRBV18 and TRBJ1-1; D possibly corresponds to TRBD1 (5 bases). Germline CDR1 and CDR2: KGHSH and LQKENI. This CDR3 is 13 amino acids long. Trimming shortened V by 4 bases and J by 7 bases, and 13 bases separated the two germline ends.

The chain joins TRBV6-5 to TRBJ1-1, with D perhaps matching TRBD1 (5 bases). V was clipped by 5 bases and J by 11 bases, with 12 bases between them. The CDR3 is 11 residues long. Germline V gene data show CDR1 as MNHEY and CDR2 as SVGAGI. CDR3 coding DNA: TGTGCCAGCAGTGAAGTTAACAGGGCTTTCTTT. Protein product: CASSEVNRAFF.

The chain recombines TRBV21-1 with TRBJ2-2; TRBD2 is the table's D call, not checked against the DNA. TRBV21-1 is tagged as a pseudogene. This CDR3 contains 16 residues. CDR3 sequence: CASSLRGSGNTGELFF. The CDR3, as DNA: TGTGCCAGCAGCCTCCGCGGGTCGGGGAACACCGGGGAGCTGTTTTTT.